This TCR beta chain was sequenced during a study of T cell repertoires in cytomegalovirus infection. On the study more broadly: Well-studied HLA-B-restricted CMV epitopes were used in the study alongside recently identified HLA-C-restricted ones. An indication of both CMV infection and matching HLA type came from public TCR beta signatures. Study-wide results and limits: Individuals carrying CMV plus the relevant HLA were identified by cumulative frequency of public TCR beta families. Clonotypes of TCR beta that were HLA-C-restricted and CMV-specific dominated the ex vivo response.

Each CDR3 protein is one row after TCRdb ran MiXCR on the reads. The sample comprises about 830,000 distinct CDR3 sequences, approximately 30% of which are singletons, and around an eighth rests with the top ten. Germline CDR1 SGHRS, CDR2 YFSETQ. This CDR3 is built from 16 residues. Note on this clonotype: Its antigen remains unknown. The junction differs from germline at one of its ends, possibly a read error.

The clonotype originates from a human donor in good health (CMV status not recorded). Some clones in this sample may be carry-over from other donors' samples. Material: cultured CD8+ T cells from PBMCs, obtained from culture after CMV antigen stimulation. The chain combines TRBV5-1 with TRBJ2-5; D perhaps matches TRBD1 (6 bases). The CDR3 loop reads CTSSLHPDSLGETQYF. Written as DNA, the CDR3 is TGCACCAGCAGCTTGCATCCGGACAGCCTCGGGGAGACCCAGTACTTC.